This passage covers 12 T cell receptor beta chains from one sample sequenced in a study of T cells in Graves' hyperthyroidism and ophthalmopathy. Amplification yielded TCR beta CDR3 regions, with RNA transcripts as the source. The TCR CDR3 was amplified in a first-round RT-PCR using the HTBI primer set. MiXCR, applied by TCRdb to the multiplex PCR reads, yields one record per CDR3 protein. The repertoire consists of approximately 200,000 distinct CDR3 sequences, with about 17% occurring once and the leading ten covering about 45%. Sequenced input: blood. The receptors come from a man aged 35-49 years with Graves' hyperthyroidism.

In DNA, the CDR3 is TGTGCCAGCAGCGGACGACCTCAGACTGGCACAGATACGCAGTATTTT. Amino acid sequence: CASSGRPQTGTDTQYF. The chain couples TRBV7-9 to TRBJ2-3, with unresolved D. Germline values: CDR1 SEHNR, CDR2 FQNEAQ (reference sequence). The CDR3 has 16 residues. Trimming cost V 5 bases and J 1 base, with 16 bases left between them.

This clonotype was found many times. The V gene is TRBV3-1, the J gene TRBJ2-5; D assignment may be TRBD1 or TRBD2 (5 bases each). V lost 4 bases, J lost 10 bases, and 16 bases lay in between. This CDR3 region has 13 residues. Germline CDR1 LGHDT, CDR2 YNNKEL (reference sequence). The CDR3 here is CASSPSRGEGQYF. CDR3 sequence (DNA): TGTGCCAGCAGCCCTTCGAGGGGAGAGGGCCAGTACTTC.

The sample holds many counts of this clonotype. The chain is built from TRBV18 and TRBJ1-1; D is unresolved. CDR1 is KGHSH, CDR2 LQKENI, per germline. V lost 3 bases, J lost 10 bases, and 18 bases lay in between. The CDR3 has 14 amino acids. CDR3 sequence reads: CASSPFGDKTRAFF. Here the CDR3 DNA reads TGTGCCAGCTCACCTTTCGGAGACAAGACAAGAGCTTTCTTT. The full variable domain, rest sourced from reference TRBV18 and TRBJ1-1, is NAGVMQNPRHLVRRRGQEARLRCSPMKGHSHVYWYRQLPEEGLKFMVYLQKENIIDESGMPKERFSAEFPKEGPSILRIQQVVRGDSAAYFCASSPFGDKTRAFFGQGTRLTVV.

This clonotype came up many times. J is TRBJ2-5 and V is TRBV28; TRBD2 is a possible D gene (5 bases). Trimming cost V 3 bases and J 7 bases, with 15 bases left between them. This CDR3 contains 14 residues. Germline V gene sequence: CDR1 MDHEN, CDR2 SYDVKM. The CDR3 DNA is TGTGCCAGCAGTTTGCAAGCGGTTTTAGGGACCCAGTACTTC. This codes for CASSLQAVLGTQYF.

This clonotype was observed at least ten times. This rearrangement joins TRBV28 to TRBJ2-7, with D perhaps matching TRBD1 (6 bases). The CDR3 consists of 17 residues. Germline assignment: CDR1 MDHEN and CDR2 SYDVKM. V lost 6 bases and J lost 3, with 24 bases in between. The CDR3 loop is CASRNMWDTYRGYEQYF. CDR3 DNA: TGTGCCAGCAGGAATATGTGGGACACTTATAGGGGCTACGAGCAGTACTTC.

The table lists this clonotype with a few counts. CDR3 sequence (DNA): TGTGCCAGCATTGGGACAGCAGTCTACAATGAGCAGTTCTTC. Translating gives CASIGTAVYNEQFF. The V gene is TRBV2, the J gene TRBJ2-1, with 7 bases matching TRBD1. Germline CDR1 is SNHLY and CDR2 is FYNNEI. Germline trimming cut 7 bases from V and 3 bases from J; bases unmatched to any gene: 6. The CDR3 extends over 14 amino acids.

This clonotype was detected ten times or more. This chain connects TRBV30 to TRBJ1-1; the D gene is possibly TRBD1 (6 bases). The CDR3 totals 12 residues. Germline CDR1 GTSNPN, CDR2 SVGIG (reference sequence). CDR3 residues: CARDKRGTEAFF. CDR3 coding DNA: TGTGCTCGGGACAAGAGAGGTACTGAAGCTTTCTTT.

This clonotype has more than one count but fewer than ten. In DNA form, the CDR3 reads TGTGCCAGTAGTATAGAGGGCTACACCGGGGAGCTGTTTTTT. Its protein is CASSIEGYTGELFF. The chain is built from TRBV19 and TRBJ2-2; D not certain. CDR3 length equals 14 residues. Germline CDR1 and CDR2: LNHDA and SQIVND (reference sequence). Trimming stripped 0 bases from V and 3 bases from J, with 5 bases between. Complete variable domain (other parts from reference TRBV19 and TRBJ2-2): DGGITQSPKYLFRKEGQNVTLSCEQNLNHDAMYWYRQDPGQGLRLIYYSQIVNDFQKGDIAEGYSVSREKKESFPLTVTSAQKNPTAFYLCASSIEGYTGELFFGEGSRLTVL.

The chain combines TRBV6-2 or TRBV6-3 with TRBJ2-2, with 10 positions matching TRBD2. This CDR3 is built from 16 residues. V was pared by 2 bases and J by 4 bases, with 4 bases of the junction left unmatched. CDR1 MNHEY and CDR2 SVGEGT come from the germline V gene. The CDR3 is CASSYERGGFTGELFF. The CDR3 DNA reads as TGTGCCAGCAGTTACGAGCGGGGGGGCTTCACCGGGGAGCTGTTTTTT.

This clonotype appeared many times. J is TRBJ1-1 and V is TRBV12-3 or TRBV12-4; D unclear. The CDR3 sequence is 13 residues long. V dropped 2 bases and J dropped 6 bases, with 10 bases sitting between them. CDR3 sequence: CASSLQVVAEAFF. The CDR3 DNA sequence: TGTGCCAGCAGTTTACAAGTCGTCGCTGAAGCTTTCTTT.

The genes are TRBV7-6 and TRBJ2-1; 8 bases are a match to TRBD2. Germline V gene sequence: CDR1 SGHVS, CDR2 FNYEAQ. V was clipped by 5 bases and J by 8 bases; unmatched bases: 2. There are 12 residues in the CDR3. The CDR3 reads CASSAGGDEQFF. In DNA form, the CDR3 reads TGTGCCAGCAGCGCCGGGGGGGATGAGCAGTTCTTC.

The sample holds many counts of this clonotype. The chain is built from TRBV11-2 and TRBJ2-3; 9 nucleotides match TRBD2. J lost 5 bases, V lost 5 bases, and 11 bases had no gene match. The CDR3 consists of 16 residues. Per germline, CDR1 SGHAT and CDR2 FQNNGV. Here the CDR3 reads CASSLVGAGGRDTQYF. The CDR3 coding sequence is TGTGCCAGCAGCCTAGTGGGAGCGGGGGGCCGAGATACGCAGTATTTT.